These 6 T cell receptor beta chains came from one sample sequenced in a study of T cell responses to AZD1222 COVID-19 vaccine (dated by TCRdb to about 2021). Library preparation used the immunoSEQ multiplex PCR assay. TCRdb took over this immuneACCESS table, retaining in-frame rearrangements with V and J assigned. Such tables are incomplete; in checked studies, under half of the missing clones stem from an unresolved V gene, and the remainder is unexplained. For this sample the table gives over 150,000 clones, of which around 89% were detected only once. 5% to 7% of the sample is in the top ten clones. This specimen's time point label, per the study, means: baseline before first vaccination. The input for sequencing was peripheral blood, taken on day 0 of AZD1222 vaccination. The receptors originated from an adult in good health.

The chain uses TRBV5-6 and TRBJ1-5, with D tentatively TRBD1 (5 bases). Deletions cut 4 bases from V and 4 bases from J, with 9 bases between. The CDR3 covers 13 residues. Germline V gives CDR1 SGHDT, CDR2 YYEEEE. The DNA of the CDR3 is TGTGCCAGCAGCCTACAGGCTAATCAGCCCCAGCATTTT. Translation: CASSLQANQPQHF.

V and J are TRBV3-1 (or the pseudogene TRBV3-2) and TRBJ2-7; D unclear. Trimming removed 4 bases at V and 0 bases at J, with 16 bases between. Germline V gives CDR1 LGHDT, CDR2 YNNKEL (reference sequence). The length of the CDR3 is 16 residues. The CDR3, as DNA: TGTGCCAGCAGCCCACCCGGCTCCCCGAGCTCCTACGAGCAGTACTTC. As protein: CASSPPGSPSSYEQYF.

V usage is TRBV6-5 and J usage is TRBJ1-3, with unresolved D. Germline V gene data show CDR1 as MNHEY and CDR2 as SVGAGI. The length of the CDR3 is 16 residues. Trimming stripped 1 base from V and 0 bases from J, with 10 bases between. The chain's CDR3 is CASSYFNGISGNTIYF. The CDR3 nucleotides are TGTGCCAGCAGTTACTTTAACGGAATCTCTGGAAACACCATATATTTT.

This chain joins TRBV7-6 and TRBJ1-5; possibly TRBD1 for D (6 bases). The CDR3 has 13 residues. Trimming took 1 base from V and 9 from J, leaving 10 bases between them. Germline lookup yields CDR1 SGHVS and CDR2 FNYEAQ. Written as DNA, the CDR3 is TGTGCCAGCAGCTTAGAGAAGACAGGGCCCCAGCATTTT. The encoded protein is CASSLEKTGPQHF.

The J gene is TRBJ2-7, the V gene TRBV7-9; 11 bases map to TRBD2. Losses at the gene ends were 4 bases for V and 6 bases for J; bases not matched to a gene: 17. The CDR3 is 18 amino acids. CDR1 and CDR2 (germline): SEHNR, FQNEAQ (reference sequence). The CDR3 DNA reads TGTGCCAGCAGCTCAATTCCCTTTAGCGGGGGGGCTGTTTCCGAGCAGTACTTC. It translates to CASSSIPFSGGAVSEQYF.

The chain is built from TRBV30 and TRBJ1-4; tentative D call: TRBD1 (5 bases). The CDR3 has 15 amino acids. V lost 1 base, J lost 5 bases, and 14 bases lay in between. Germline V gives CDR1 GTSNPN, CDR2 SVGIG (reference sequence). In DNA form, the CDR3 reads TGTGCCTGGAGTGATGTGGGGCAAGGAAATGAAAAACTGTTTTTT. Amino acid sequence: CAWSDVGQGNEKLFF.